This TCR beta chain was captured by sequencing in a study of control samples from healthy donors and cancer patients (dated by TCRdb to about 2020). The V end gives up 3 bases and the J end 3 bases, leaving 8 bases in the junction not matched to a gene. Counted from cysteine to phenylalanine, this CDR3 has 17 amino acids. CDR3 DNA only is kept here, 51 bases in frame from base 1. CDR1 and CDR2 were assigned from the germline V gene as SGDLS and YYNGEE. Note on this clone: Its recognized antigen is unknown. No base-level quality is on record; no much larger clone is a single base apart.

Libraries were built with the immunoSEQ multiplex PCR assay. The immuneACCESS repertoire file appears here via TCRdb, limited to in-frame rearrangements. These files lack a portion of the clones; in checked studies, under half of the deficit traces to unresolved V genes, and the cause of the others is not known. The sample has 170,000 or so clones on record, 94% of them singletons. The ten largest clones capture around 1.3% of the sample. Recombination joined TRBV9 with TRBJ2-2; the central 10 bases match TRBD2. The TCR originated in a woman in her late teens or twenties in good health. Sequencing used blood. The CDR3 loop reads CASSGSGGEGHTGELFF. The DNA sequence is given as TGTGCCAGCAGCGGAAGCGGGGGGGAGGGACACACCGGGGAGCTGTTTTTT.